These T cell receptor beta chains were read from a single sample in a study of T-cell memory formation after mild COVID-19. TCRdb processed the 5' RACE reads anew with MiXCR; each CDR3 protein has one entry. The sample consists of fewer than 600,000 distinct CDR3 sequences, less than 25% of them appearing once. The source material was PBMCs or a T cell subset sorted from them (not recorded which). These receptors all come from an adult woman who had mild COVID-19 (a few samples of this study predate the infection). Cell type and time point are not known. Each CDR3 is given with its conserved first and last residue. A D gene is named only where the DNA matches it firmly. Size values are once, few and many counts, or a class for expanded clones, and some rows have none.

clone_size	d_call	v_call	j_call	cdr3_nt	cdr3_aa
few	NA	TRBV20-1	TRBJ1-1	TGCAGTGCTAGACTCGATGGGACTGAAGCTTTCTTT	CSARLDGTEAFF
NA	NA	TRBV20-1	TRBJ2-1	TGCAGTGCTATTGGACTGAGCTCCTACAATGAGCAGTTCTTC	CSAIGLSSYNEQFF
NA	TRBD2	TRBV12-3/TRBV12-4	TRBJ2-7	TGTGCCAGCAGTTTAGGTGGGGGGAGGGACGAGCAGTACTTC	CASSLGGGRDEQYF
few	NA	TRBV25-1	TRBJ2-3	TGTGCCAGCAGTGGGCAATTTACCGACGGCACAGATACGCAGTATTTT	CASSGQFTDGTDTQYF
NA	NA	TRBV5-6	TRBJ1-3	TGTGCCAGCAGCTTGGCCGTTCGGGACAACTCTGGAAACACCATATATTTT	CASSLAVRDNSGNTIYF
NA	NA	TRBV6-6	TRBJ1-1	TGTGCCAGCACAACAAAGGGGGGGTACACTGAAGCTTTCTTT	CASTTKGGYTEAFF
NA	NA	TRBV29-1	TRBJ1-2	TGCAGCGTTGACGGGGGCGCGGGGATCTATGGCTACACCTTC	CSVDGGAGIYGYTF
few	NA	TRBV7-2	TRBJ2-3	TGTGCCAGCAGCTACATGGGCTCCACAGATACGCAGTATTTT	CASSYMGSTDTQYF
NA	NA	TRBV5-6	TRBJ1-2	TGTGCCAGCGTGCGCGGGGGTTTAGGCTATGGCTACACCTTC	CASVRGGLGYGYTF
NA	TRBD1	TRBV6-2/TRBV6-3	TRBJ1-2	TGTGCCAGCACCAGGACAGGAACCAACTATGGCTACACCTTC	CASTRTGTNYGYTF
few	NA	TRBV5-1	TRBJ1-1	TGCGCCAGCAGCTTGGGCCTTGACGCCAGGGCGATCCCCATGAACACTGAAGCTTTCTTT	CASSLGLDARAIPMNTEAFF
NA	NA	TRBV5-1	TRBJ2-7	TGCGCCAGCAGCTCGCGGGGCCGTTGGGACGAGCAGTACTTC	CASSSRGRWDEQYF
few	NA	TRBV3-1	TRBJ2-4	TGTGCCAGCAGCCCGACACTGACGGCAAACATTCAGTACTTC	CASSPTLTANIQYF
NA	NA	TRBV24-1	TRBJ2-2	TGTGCCACCAGTGATTTTGGTAGTTACACCGGGGAGCTGTTTTTT	CATSDFGSYTGELFF
NA	TRBD1	TRBV3-1	TRBJ1-5	TGTGCCAGCAGCCAAGGACAGGGGAAGAATCAGCCACAGCATTTT	CASSQGQGKNQPQHF
NA	NA	TRBV20-1	TRBJ1-2	TGCAGTGCTAGAGATCGACAAAACTATGGCTACACCTTC	CSARDRQNYGYTF
many	NA	TRBV12-3/TRBV12-4	TRBJ2-7	TGTGCCAGCAGACTCTTCGGGGAGCAGTACTTC	CASRLFGEQYF
few	NA	TRBV3-1	TRBJ2-3	TGTGCCAGCAGCCAAGCGGCTCTTGGGAGGGATACGCAGTATTTT	CASSQAALGRDTQYF
NA	TRBD1	TRBV10-2	TRBJ2-4	TGCGCCAGCATCGACAGGGGCAAAAACATTCAGTACTTC	CASIDRGKNIQYF
few	TRBD2	TRBV5-1	TRBJ2-2	TGCGCCAGCAGACTAGCGGGGGGGACTTCGAACACCGGGGAGCTGTTTTTT	CASRLAGGTSNTGELFF
NA	NA	TRBV7-9	TRBJ1-2	TGTGCCAGCAGCTTAGCGGCAGTAGATAACTATGGCTACACCTTC	CASSLAAVDNYGYTF
NA	TRBD1	TRBV6-5	TRBJ1-5	TGTGCCAGCAGTTACTTAGACAGGGGAAGCAATCAGCCCCAGCATTTT	CASSYLDRGSNQPQHF
NA	NA	TRBV7-9	TRBJ1-5	TGTGCCAGCAGCTTAGGGGCAGGAGTAGAGAGCAATCACCCCCAGCATTTT	CASSLGAGVESNHPQHF
few	TRBD1	TRBV4-2	TRBJ1-1	TGTGCCAGCAGCCAAGAGATGGGACAGGGGACTTTCTTT	CASSQEMGQGTFF
NA	TRBD2	TRBV18	TRBJ2-5	TGTGCCAGCTCACCAAAAGGACTAGCGGGGGTGCAAGAGACCCAGTACTTC	CASSPKGLAGVQETQYF
NA	NA	TRBV20-1	TRBJ2-2	TGCAGTGCTAGGCTCTCCAGGGGAAGAGGGACCGGGGAGCTGTTTTTT	CSARLSRGRGTGELFF
few	TRBD2	TRBV9	TRBJ2-3	TGTGCCAGCAGCGTAGTAGCGGGGGGGCTAGATACGCAGTATTTT	CASSVVAGGLDTQYF
many	TRBD2	TRBV12-3/TRBV12-4	TRBJ2-7	TGTGCCAGCAGGCTGACTAGCGGGAGTTACGAGCAGTACTTC	CASRLTSGSYEQYF
NA	NA	TRBV18	TRBJ2-2	TGTGCCAGCTCACCCATTGTGCCCGGGGAGCTGTTTTTT	CASSPIVPGELFF
NA	NA	TRBV12-3/TRBV12-4	TRBJ2-3	TGTGCCAGCAGTTTTTTCCAGACTATTCATACGCAGTATTTT	CASSFFQTIHTQYF
few	TRBD1	TRBV24-1	TRBJ2-3	TGTGCCACCAGTGGTTTAGGGACAGGGACAGATACGCAGTATTTT	CATSGLGTGTDTQYF
few	TRBD2	TRBV7-2	TRBJ2-3	TGTGCCAGCAGCTTAAGTGTTCTAGCGGGAGTTTTAGATACGCAGTATTTT	CASSLSVLAGVLDTQYF
NA	NA	TRBV29-1	TRBJ2-3	TGCAGCGTTGAAGATCGAGGCGACTGGACAAGCACAGATACGCAGTATTTT	CSVEDRGDWTSTDTQYF
NA	NA	TRBV6-1	TRBJ1-1	TGTGCCAGCAGTGTGGAGGTAGGGCGGGCTTTCTTT	CASSVEVGRAFF
NA	TRBD2	TRBV20-1	TRBJ2-2	TGCAGTGCTAGCGGACTAGCGGGAGGCGGCACCGGGGAGCTGTTTTTT	CSASGLAGGGTGELFF
few	NA	TRBV7-2	TRBJ2-5	TGTGCCAGCAGCCCGACCCATGGGGCGGGTGAGACCCAGTACTTC	CASSPTHGAGETQYF
NA	NA	TRBV5-1	TRBJ2-2	TGCGCCAGCAGCTTCGAGGGCCCCGGTGGGGAGCTGTTTTTT	CASSFEGPGGELFF
NA	TRBD2	TRBV9	TRBJ2-3	TGTGCCAGCAGCCGAGGGGCTAGCGGGGGGGCCGTAGATACGCAGTATTTT	CASSRGASGGAVDTQYF